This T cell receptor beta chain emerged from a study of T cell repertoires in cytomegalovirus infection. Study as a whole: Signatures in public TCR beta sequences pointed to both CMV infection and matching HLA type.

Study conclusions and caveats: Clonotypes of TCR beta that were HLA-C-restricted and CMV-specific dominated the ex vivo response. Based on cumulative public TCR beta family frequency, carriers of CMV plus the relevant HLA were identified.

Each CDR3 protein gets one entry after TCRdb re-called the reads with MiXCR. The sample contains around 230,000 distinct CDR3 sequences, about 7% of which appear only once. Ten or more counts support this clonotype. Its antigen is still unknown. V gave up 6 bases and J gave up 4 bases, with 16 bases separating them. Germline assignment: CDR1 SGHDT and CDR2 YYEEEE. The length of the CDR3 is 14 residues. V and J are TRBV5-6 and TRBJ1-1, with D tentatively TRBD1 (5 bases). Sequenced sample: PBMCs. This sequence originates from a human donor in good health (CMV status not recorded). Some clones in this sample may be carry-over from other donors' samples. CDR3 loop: CASTRWGESTEAFF. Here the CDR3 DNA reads TGTGCCAGCACCCGTTGGGGGGAGAGCACTGAAGCTTTCTTT.